The next 32 T cell receptor beta chains were all read from a single sample in a study of T cells in Graves' hyperthyroidism and ophthalmopathy. TCR beta CDR3 sequences were amplified from RNA transcripts. The study used the HTBI primer set for a first-round RT-PCR of the TCR CDR3. MiXCR, applied by TCRdb to the multiplex PCR reads, yields one record per CDR3 protein. The data contain under 250,000 distinct CDR3 sequences, 24% of them seen just once; the ten biggest clones take up roughly a third. The sequencing sample was made of blood. The receptors originated from a woman between 40 and 50 years old with Graves' ophthalmopathy.

J is TRBJ2-2 and V is TRBV6-1; 10 bases align to TRBD2. V lost 2 bases, J lost 7 bases, and 4 bases stayed unmatched. The CDR3 spans 15 residues. The germline gives CDR1 MNHNS, CDR2 SASEGT. This chain's CDR3 is CASSELAGVNGELFF. CDR3 DNA: TGTGCCAGCAGTGAACTAGCGGGAGTAAACGGGGAGCTGTTTTTT.

This chain joins TRBV24-1 and TRBJ1-5; no definite D call. Trimming took 1 base from V and 0 from J, leaving 21 bases between them. This CDR3 region has 20 residues. Germline V lookup: CDR1 KGHDR, CDR2 SFDVKD. This CDR3 is CATSDFKPSADQYSNQPQHF. The CDR3 DNA follows: TGTGCCACCAGTGATTTCAAGCCCTCGGCGGACCAGTATAGCAATCAGCCCCAGCATTTT.

V and J are TRBV2 and TRBJ2-2; a possible D gene is TRBD1 (6 bases). CDR1 SNHLY and CDR2 FYNNEI come from the germline V gene. The CDR3 totals 13 residues. The V and J ends lost 5 bases and 6 bases respectively, with 10 bases between them. CDR3 sequence: CASSHRVPGELFF. The CDR3 DNA is TGTGCCAGCAGTCACAGGGTTCCCGGGGAGCTGTTTTTT.

In this sample, this clonotype turned up many times. The J gene is TRBJ2-5, the V gene TRBV3-1, with 12 positions matching TRBD2. The CDR3 has 19 amino acids. In germline, CDR1 is LGHDT, CDR2 YNNKEL (reference sequence). V gave up 1 base and J gave up 4 bases; unmatched junction bases: 13. The CDR3 coding sequence is TGTGCCAGCAGCCAAGGCTCCCAACTAGCGGGAGGCGCCGGAGAGACCCAGTACTTC. It is translated as CASSQGSQLAGGAGETQYF.

This clonotype was found many times. The CDR3 DNA reads TGCGCCAGCAGCTGGCCAGGGGGCTCGAACACCGGGGAGCTGTTTTTT. Its translation: CASSWPGGSNTGELFF. The rearrangement links TRBV5-1 to TRBJ2-2; 8 bases are shared with TRBD1. The CDR3 runs to 16 residues. Germline trimming cut 3 bases from V and 0 bases from J; bases unmatched to any gene: 4. Germline CDR1 reads SGHRS; CDR2 reads YFSETQ. Combining the CDR3 with reference TRBV5-1 and TRBJ2-2 gives the whole variable domain KAGVTQTPRYLIKTRGQQVTLSCSPISGHRSVSWYQQTPGQGLQFLFEYFSETQRNKGNFPGRFSGRQFSNSRSEMNVSTLELGDSALYLCASSWPGGSNTGELFFGEGSRLTVL.

This clonotype was picked up one time. This chain links TRBV6-2 or TRBV6-3 with TRBJ2-2, with D perhaps TRBD1 or TRBD2 (5 bases each). Germline CDR1 and CDR2: MNHEY and SVGEGT. CDR3 length: 18 amino acids. V was clipped by 0 bases and J by 2 bases, with 16 bases between them. CDR3 sequence (DNA): TGTGCCAGCAGTTACTCGATAGCCCGGGGCGGAAACACCGGGGAGCTGTTTTTT. Its translation: CASSYSIARGGNTGELFF.

In this sample, this clonotype turned up many times. The genes are TRBV3-1 and TRBJ1-2; D is perhaps TRBD1 (6 bases). V lost 3 bases, J lost 5 bases, and 7 bases lay in between. The CDR3 sequence is 12 residues long. Germline CDR1 is LGHDT and CDR2 is YNNKEL (reference sequence). The CDR3 DNA follows: TGTGCCAGCAGCCATGGACAGTATGGCTACACCTTC. Its translation is CASSHGQYGYTF.

This clonotype was picked up many times. The chain is built from TRBV27 and TRBJ1-3; D call uncertain. The germline CDR1 and CDR2 sequences are MNHEY and SMNVEV (reference sequence). The germline V and J ends were trimmed by 1 base and 0 bases, with 13 bases remaining between them. This CDR3 spans 17 amino acids. This chain's CDR3 is CASSLLGSPSSGNTIYF. CDR3 nucleotide sequence: TGTGCCAGCAGTTTATTGGGTAGCCCGAGCTCTGGAAACACCATATATTTT.

As concerns this clonotype: Germline and junction disagree at one end, which may indicate a read error. The chain recombines TRBV6-1 with TRBJ1-1, with D unresolved. The V gene's germline CDR1 is MNHNS and CDR2 SASEGT. The CDR3 runs to 15 residues. CDR3 in DNA: TGTGCCAGCAGTAAACACGGGGAGCTGAACACTGAAGCGTTCTTT. As protein: CASSKHGELNTEAFF.

At least ten counts were recorded for this clonotype. The chain links TRBV28 to TRBJ1-1; the D is unclear. V dropped 1 base and J dropped 2 bases, with 11 bases sitting between them. The CDR3 is 15 residues long. The V gene's germline CDR1 is MDHEN and CDR2 SYDVKM. The CDR3 here is CASSLLRGDNTEAFF. CDR3 DNA: TGTGCCAGCAGTTTATTGCGGGGTGACAACACTGAAGCTTTCTTT.

This clonotype showed up just a few times. The gene calls are TRBV27 and TRBJ1-1; the D is unclear. This CDR3 has 13 amino acids. Germline loops: CDR1 MNHEY, CDR2 SMNVEV (reference sequence). Trimming shortened V by 6 bases and J by 3 bases, and 11 bases separated the two germline ends. CDR3 in DNA: TGTGCCAGCAGAAGGTGGGAGGACACTGAAGCTTTCTTT. As protein: CASRRWEDTEAFF.

A word on this clonotype: It may be a read error: a sequence one base away is much more abundant. The gene calls are TRBV6-1 and TRBJ2-7; D is ambiguous. V was trimmed by 5 bases and J by 0 bases, leaving 11 bases between them. Germline V CDR1 and CDR2: MNHNS, SASEGT. The CDR3 extends over 14 amino acids. CDR3 amino acids: CASSPSLSSYEQYF. The CDR3 region has the DNA TGTGCCAGCAGTCCCAGCCTCAGCTCCTACGAGCAGTACTTC.

The chain employs TRBV29-1 and TRBJ2-2; no definite D call. Trimming cost V 6 bases and J 6 bases, with 20 bases left between them. From germline, CDR1 is SQVTM and CDR2 ANQGSEA. This CDR3 has 15 residues. The chain's CDR3 is CSVTGTRGYAGELFF. CDR3 nucleotides: TGCAGCGTCACCGGAACTCGTGGTTATGCCGGGGAGCTGTTTTTT.

This clonotype was counted ten times or more. The rearrangement joins TRBV19 to TRBJ2-7; TRBD1 is a possible D gene (5 bases). CDR1 and CDR2 (germline): LNHDA, SQIVND (reference sequence). Trimming removed 7 bases from V and 2 bases from J, with 12 bases in between. The CDR3 length is 13 residues. CDR3 nucleotides: TGTGCCAGTAAAAAGGGGTCCCCCTACGAGCAGTACTTC. As protein: CASKKGSPYEQYF.

This clonotype was seen many times. The chain links TRBV7-9 to TRBJ1-1, with a weak D call TRBD1 (5 bases). Trimming stripped 5 bases from V and 11 bases from J, with 18 bases between. This CDR3 comprises 13 residues. Per germline, CDR1 SEHNR and CDR2 FQNEAQ (reference sequence). CDR3 bases: TGTGCCAGCAGCGGATCGGGGGGTGTGAACGCTTTCTTT. Translation: CASSGSGGVNAFF.

In DNA form, the CDR3 reads TGTGCCAGCAGTCGCAGGGGGCGCGAGCGAGAGACCCAGTACTTC. This gives the protein CASSRRGRERETQYF. The chain couples TRBV6-2 or TRBV6-3 to TRBJ2-5; 8 bases align to TRBD1. V gave up 5 bases and J gave up 4 bases; unmatched junction bases: 9. In germline, CDR1 is MNHEY, CDR2 SVGEGT. This CDR3 comprises 15 residues.

This clonotype has at least ten counts. The rearrangement joins TRBV11-2 to TRBJ1-4, with 9 nucleotides matching TRBD1. The V gene's germline CDR1 is SGHAT and CDR2 FQNNGV. After removal of 4 bases from V and 7 bases from J, the junction contained 7 bases not matched to a gene. This CDR3 has 15 residues. The CDR3 reads CASSSQTGGLEKLFF. Here the CDR3 DNA reads TGTGCCAGCAGCTCCCAGACAGGGGGTCTTGAAAAACTGTTTTTT.

The chain is built from TRBV5-1 and TRBJ1-1, with unresolved D. Trimming shortened V by 1 base and J by 4 bases, and 14 bases separated the two germline ends. The CDR3 has 15 amino acids. Germline CDR1 and CDR2: SGHRS and YFSETQ. The CDR3 spells CASSLYEVGGTEAFF. The CDR3 region has the DNA TGCGCCAGCAGCTTGTACGAGGTGGGAGGCACTGAAGCTTTCTTT.

Ten or more counts support this clonotype. The chain recombines TRBV10-3 with TRBJ2-6; 10 positions match TRBD1. The ends lost 4 bases at V and 4 bases at J; junction bases unmatched: 10. CDR1 is ENHRY, CDR2 SYGVKD, per germline. This CDR3 spans 18 amino acids. As DNA, the CDR3 is TGTGCCATCAGTGTATCGAGACAGGGGGCGCTCGGGGCCAACGTCCTGACTTTC. Its translation is CAISVSRQGALGANVLTF.

As for this clonotype: Germline and junction disagree at one end, which may indicate a read error. The rearrangement uses TRBV12-3 or TRBV12-4 and TRBJ1-2; the D gene is possibly TRBD1 (6 bases). This CDR3 contains 14 residues. The CDR3 loop reads CASSQETGHYGYTF. The DNA of the CDR3 is TGCGCCAGCAGCCAAGAAACAGGGCACTATGGCTACACCTTC.

There are many counts of this clonotype. The gene calls are TRBV11-3 and TRBJ2-5; 11 bases fit TRBD2. The CDR3 contains 15 residues. Trimming took 7 bases from V and 0 from J; bases not matched to a gene: 4. The V gene's germline CDR1 is SGHNT and CDR2 YENEEA. The CDR3 here is CASTYSGRDQETQYF. For the CDR3, the DNA is TGTGCCAGCACCTATAGCGGGAGGGACCAAGAGACCCAGTACTTC.

The sample holds many counts of this clonotype. The V call is TRBV4-1, the J call TRBJ2-2; the match to TRBD2 covers 8 bases. The ends lost 1 base at V and 5 bases at J; junction bases unmatched: 9. Germline CDR1 is MGHRA and CDR2 is YSYEKL. The CDR3 spans 17 residues. CDR3 sequence reads: CASSQVRAGVSTGELFF. The CDR3 region has the DNA TGCGCCAGCAGCCAAGTGCGAGCGGGAGTGTCGACCGGGGAGCTGTTTTTT.

The table lists this clonotype with many counts. V is TRBV9 and J is TRBJ2-5; TRBD2 matches at 7 bases. This CDR3 is 18 amino acids long. V lost 1 base, J lost 4 bases, and 16 bases stayed unmatched. Germline V gives CDR1 SGDLS, CDR2 YYNGEE. The CDR3, as DNA: TGTGCCAGCAGCGTATCCCCCACGGACGGGACTATAGGAGAGACCCAGTACTTC. Protein: CASSVSPTDGTIGETQYF.

This clonotype was seen repeatedly, ten times or more. V usage is TRBV28 and J usage is TRBJ2-5, with D possibly matching TRBD1 (6 bases). This CDR3 comprises 15 residues. The ends were cut back, 7 bases at V and 0 bases at J, with 15 bases in the middle. Germline CDR1 reads MDHEN; CDR2 reads SYDVKM. The CDR3 here is CASNKGQSYQETQYF. The DNA of the CDR3 is TGTGCCAGCAATAAGGGACAATCGTACCAAGAGACCCAGTACTTC.

This clonotype has a handful of counts. V gene TRBV7-8 combines with J gene TRBJ1-3, with a tentative D call TRBD1 (6 bases). Germline assignment: CDR1 SGHVS and CDR2 FQNEAQ. V was clipped by 0 bases and J by 2 bases, with 11 bases between them. There are 16 residues in the CDR3. The CDR3 sequence is CASSLAHRAAGNTIYF. CDR3 nucleotide sequence: TGTGCCAGCAGCTTAGCCCACAGGGCAGCTGGAAACACCATATATTTT.

This clonotype was seen many times. The CDR3 is CASSMSSAGRTPYEQYF. CDR3 in DNA: TGTGCCAGTAGTATGTCCTCTGCAGGGCGTACCCCCTACGAGCAGTACTTC. V is TRBV19 and J is TRBJ2-7, with D perhaps matching TRBD1 (5 bases). Trimming took 3 bases from V and 2 from J, leaving 20 bases between them. The CDR3 consists of 17 residues. Per the germline V gene, CDR1 is LNHDA and CDR2 is SQIVND (reference sequence).

The table lists this clonotype with many counts. This sequence joins TRBV7-9 and TRBJ2-2; 7 bases line up with TRBD2. Germline CDR1 reads SEHNR; CDR2 reads FQNEAQ (reference sequence). CDR3 length: 14 amino acids. The V and J ends lost 0 bases and 6 bases, in that order; junction bases with no gene match: 1. The CDR3 DNA follows: TGTGCCAGCAGCTTAGCGGCGGGAGCCGGGGAGCTGTTTTTT. This encodes CASSLAAGAGELFF.

This clonotype was counted many times. The rearrangement uses TRBV30 and TRBJ2-7; 11 nucleotides match TRBD1. The CDR3 loop spans 15 amino acids. V trimming: 2 bases; J trimming: 2 bases; junction bases outside the gene matches: 5. Germline values: CDR1 GTSNPN, CDR2 SVGIG (reference sequence). In nucleotides, the CDR3 is TGTGCCTGGAGTCCCCTGGGACAGGGGGCCTACGAGCAGTACTTC. Its translation: CAWSPLGQGAYEQYF.

The sample holds many counts of this clonotype. V usage is TRBV5-1 and J usage is TRBJ1-1; tentative D call: TRBD1 (5 bases). Trimming removed 2 bases from V and 1 base from J, with 12 bases in between. Germline V gene sequence: CDR1 SGHRS, CDR2 YFSETQ. The CDR3 length is 15 residues. DNA of the CDR3: TGCGCCAGCAGCTTTAGGGGCAGCGAGAACACTGAAGCTTTCTTT. Its translation: CASSFRGSENTEAFF.

The genes are TRBV28 and TRBJ2-5; TRBD1 matches 10 bases. The CDR3 extends over 15 amino acids. CDR1 and CDR2 from the germline V gene are MDHEN and SYDVKM. V shed 2 bases and J 3 bases; nucleotides not matched to a gene: 3. CDR3 nucleotides: TGTGCCAGCAGTTTAGGGACAGGGGTGAAAGAGACCCAGTACTTC. Its translation: CASSLGTGVKETQYF. Full variable domain (missing parts from reference TRBV28 and TRBJ2-5): DVKVTQSSRYLVKRTGEKVFLECVQDMDHENMFWYRQDPGLGLRLIYFSYDVKMKEKGDIPEGYSVSREKKERFSLILESASTNQTSMYLCASSLGTGVKETQYFGPGTRLLVL.

This clonotype was found a few times. The genes are TRBV9 and TRBJ2-5; TRBD2 is a possible D gene (5 bases). The CDR3 is made up of 13 amino acids. Germline V gene lookup returns CDR1 SGDLS and CDR2 YYNGEE. Between the trimmed V and J ends, which lost 4 bases and 4 bases, there was a span of 11 bases. The CDR3 loop reads CASSRAAGETQYF. In DNA, the CDR3 is TGTGCCAGCAGCCGGGCGGCGGGAGAGACCCAGTACTTC.

The V gene is TRBV3-1, the J gene TRBJ2-7; no clear D gene. Germline loops: CDR1 LGHDT, CDR2 YNNKEL (reference sequence). This CDR3 contains 13 residues. V was trimmed by 1 base and J by 2 bases, leaving 6 bases between them. CDR3 DNA: TGTGCCAGCAGCCAAGGTTTACCCTACGAGCAGTACTTC. Translated, it gives CASSQGLPYEQYF.